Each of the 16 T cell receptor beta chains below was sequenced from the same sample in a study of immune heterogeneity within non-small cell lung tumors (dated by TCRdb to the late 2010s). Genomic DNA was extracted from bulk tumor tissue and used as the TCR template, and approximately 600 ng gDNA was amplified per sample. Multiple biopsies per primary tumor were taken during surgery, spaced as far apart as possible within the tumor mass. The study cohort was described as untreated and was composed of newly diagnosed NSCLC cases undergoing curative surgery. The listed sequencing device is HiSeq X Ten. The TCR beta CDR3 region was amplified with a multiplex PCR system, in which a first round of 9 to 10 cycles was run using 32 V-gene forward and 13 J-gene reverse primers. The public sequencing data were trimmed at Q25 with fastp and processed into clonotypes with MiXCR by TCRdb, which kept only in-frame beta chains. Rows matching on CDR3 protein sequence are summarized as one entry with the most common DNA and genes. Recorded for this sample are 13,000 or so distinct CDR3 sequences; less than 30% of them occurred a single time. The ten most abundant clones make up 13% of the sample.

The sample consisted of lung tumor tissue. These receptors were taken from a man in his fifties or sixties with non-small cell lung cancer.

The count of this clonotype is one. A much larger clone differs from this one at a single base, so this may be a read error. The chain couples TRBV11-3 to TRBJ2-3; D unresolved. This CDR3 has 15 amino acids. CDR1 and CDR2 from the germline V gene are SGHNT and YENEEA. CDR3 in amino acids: CACSLGGTRTDTQYF. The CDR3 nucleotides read TGTGCCTGCAGCTTAGGCGGTACTCGCACAGATACGCAGTATTTT.

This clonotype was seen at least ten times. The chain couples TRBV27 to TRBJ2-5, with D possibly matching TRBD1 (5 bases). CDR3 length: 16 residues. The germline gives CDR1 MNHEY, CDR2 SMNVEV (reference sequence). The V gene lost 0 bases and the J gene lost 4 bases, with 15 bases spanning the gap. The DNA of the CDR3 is TGTGCCAGCAGTTTATCGCCCATTTTGACAGCAGAGACCCAGTACTTC. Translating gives CASSLSPILTAETQYF.

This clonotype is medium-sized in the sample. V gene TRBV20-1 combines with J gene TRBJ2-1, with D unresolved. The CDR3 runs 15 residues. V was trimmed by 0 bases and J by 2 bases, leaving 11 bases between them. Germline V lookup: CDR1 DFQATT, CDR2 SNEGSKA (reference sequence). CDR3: CSARDPGSAYNEQFF. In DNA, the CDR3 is TGCAGTGCTAGAGACCCGGGCTCAGCCTACAATGAGCAGTTCTTC.

The CDR3 DNA reads as TGTGCCAGCAGTTACGGGGAGTTAGCCTCCGTGCAGTACTTC. It is translated as CASSYGELASVQYF. The rearrangement uses TRBV7-9 and TRBJ2-7; tentatively, D is TRBD2 (5 bases). CDR1 is SEHNR, CDR2 FQNEAQ, per germline (reference sequence). The CDR3 extends over 14 amino acids. V lost 6 bases and J lost 9, with 21 bases in between.

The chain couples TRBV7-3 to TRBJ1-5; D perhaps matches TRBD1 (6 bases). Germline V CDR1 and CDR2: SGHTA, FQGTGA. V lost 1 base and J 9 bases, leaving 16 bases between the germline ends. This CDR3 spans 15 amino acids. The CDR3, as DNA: TGTGCCAGCAGCTTAAAGGGGGGCCAAGGGGGGCCCCAGCATTTT. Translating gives CASSLKGGQGGPQHF. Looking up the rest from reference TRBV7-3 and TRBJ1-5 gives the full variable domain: GAGVSQTPSNKVTEKGKYVELRCDPISGHTALYWYRQSLGQGPEFLIYFQGTGAADDSGLPNDRFFAVRPEGSVSTLKIQRTERGDSAVYLCASSLKGGQGGPQHFGDGTRLSIL.

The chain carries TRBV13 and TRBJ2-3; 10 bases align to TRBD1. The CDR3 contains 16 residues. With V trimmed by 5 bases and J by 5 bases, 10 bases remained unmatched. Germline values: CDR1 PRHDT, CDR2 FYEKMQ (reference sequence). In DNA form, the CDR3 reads TGTGCCAGCAGCGGGAGGACAGGGGGTTTAAAAGATACGCAGTATTTT. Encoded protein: CASSGRTGGLKDTQYF.

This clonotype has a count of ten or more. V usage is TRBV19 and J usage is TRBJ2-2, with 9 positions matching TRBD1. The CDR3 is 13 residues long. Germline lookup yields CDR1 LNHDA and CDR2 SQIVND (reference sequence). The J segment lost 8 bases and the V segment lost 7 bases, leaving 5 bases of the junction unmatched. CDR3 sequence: CASTQGANGELFF. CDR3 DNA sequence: TGTGCCAGTACACAGGGGGCAAATGGGGAGCTGTTTTTT.

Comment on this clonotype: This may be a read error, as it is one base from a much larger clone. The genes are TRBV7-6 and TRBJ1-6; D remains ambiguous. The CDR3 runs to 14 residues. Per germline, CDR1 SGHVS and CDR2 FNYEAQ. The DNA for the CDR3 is TGTGCCAGCAGCTTGTCCAGTGTGGATTCACCCATCCACTTT. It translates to CASSLSSVDSPIHF.

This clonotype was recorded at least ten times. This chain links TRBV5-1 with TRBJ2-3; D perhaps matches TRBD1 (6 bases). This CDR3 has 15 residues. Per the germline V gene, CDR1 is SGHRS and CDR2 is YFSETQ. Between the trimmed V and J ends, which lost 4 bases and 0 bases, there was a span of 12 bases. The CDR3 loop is CASSPQGPSTDTQYF. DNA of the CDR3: TGCGCCAGCAGCCCACAGGGACCTAGCACAGATACGCAGTATTTT.

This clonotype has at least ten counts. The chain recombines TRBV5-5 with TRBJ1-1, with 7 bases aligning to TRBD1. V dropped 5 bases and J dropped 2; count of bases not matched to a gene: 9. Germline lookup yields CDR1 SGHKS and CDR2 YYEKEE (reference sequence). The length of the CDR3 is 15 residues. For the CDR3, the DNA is TGTGCCAGCAGAAGCCGGGACAGCTTTAACACTGAAGCTTTCTTT. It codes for CASRSRDSFNTEAFF.

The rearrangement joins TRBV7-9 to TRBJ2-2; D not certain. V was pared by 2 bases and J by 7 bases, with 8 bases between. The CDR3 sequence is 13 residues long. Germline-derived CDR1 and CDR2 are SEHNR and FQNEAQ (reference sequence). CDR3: CASSLTRSGELFF. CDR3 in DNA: TGTGCCAGCAGCTTAACCCGGAGCGGGGAGCTGTTTTTT.

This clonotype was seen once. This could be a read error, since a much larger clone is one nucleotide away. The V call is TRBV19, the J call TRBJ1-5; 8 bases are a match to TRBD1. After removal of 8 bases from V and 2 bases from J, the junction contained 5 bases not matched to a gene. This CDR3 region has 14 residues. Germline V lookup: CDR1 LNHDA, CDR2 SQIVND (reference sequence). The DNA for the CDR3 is TGTGCCAGTTGTGCGACAGGGGGCAATCAGCCCCAGCATTTT. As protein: CASCATGGNQPQHF.

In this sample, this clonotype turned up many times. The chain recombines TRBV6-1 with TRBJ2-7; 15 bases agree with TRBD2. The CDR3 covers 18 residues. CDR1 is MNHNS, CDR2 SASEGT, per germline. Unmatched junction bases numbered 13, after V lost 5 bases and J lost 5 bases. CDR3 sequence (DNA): TGTGCCAGCAGTCCCCGGACTAGCGGGAGGGTAGGTAATAACGAGCAGTACTTC. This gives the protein CASSPRTSGRVGNNEQYF.

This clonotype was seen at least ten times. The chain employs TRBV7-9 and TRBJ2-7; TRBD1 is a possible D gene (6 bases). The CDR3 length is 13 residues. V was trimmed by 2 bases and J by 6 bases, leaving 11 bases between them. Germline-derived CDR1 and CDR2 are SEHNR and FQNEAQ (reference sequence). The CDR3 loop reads CASSLLQGSEQYF. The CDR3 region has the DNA TGTGCCAGCAGCTTACTACAGGGCTCCGAGCAGTACTTC.

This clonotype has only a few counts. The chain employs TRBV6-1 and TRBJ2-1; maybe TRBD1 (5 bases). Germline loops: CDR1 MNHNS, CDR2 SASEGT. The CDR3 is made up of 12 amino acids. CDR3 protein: CMCGQGYNEQFF. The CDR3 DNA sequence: TGTATGTGTGGCCAGGGATACAATGAGCAGTTCTTC.

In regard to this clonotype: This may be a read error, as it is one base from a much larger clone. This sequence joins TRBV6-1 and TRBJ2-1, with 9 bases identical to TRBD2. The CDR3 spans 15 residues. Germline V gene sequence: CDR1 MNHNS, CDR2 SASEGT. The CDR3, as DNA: TGTGCCAGCTCCGTAGCGGGAGCCTCCCACAATGAGCAGTTCTTC. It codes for CASSVAGASHNEQFF.